The 9 T cell receptor beta chains given below trace back to one sample, sequenced in a study of T cell responses to AZD1222 COVID-19 vaccine. TCRdb's table, derived via immunoSEQ multiplex PCR, lists solely in-frame clones and lacks some. The table shows some 130,000 clones, with approximately 90% occurring only once. Source: peripheral blood, taken on day 0 of AZD1222 vaccination. The source is an adult in good health.

This chain connects TRBV5-1 to TRBJ1-6; 8 bases agree with TRBD1. The CDR3 runs 15 residues. Germline CDR1 is SGHRS and CDR2 is YFSETQ. Trimming at V came to 4 bases and at J to 7 bases, leaving 7 bases not matched to a gene. CDR3: CASSPGTGVNSPLHF. The CDR3 DNA sequence: TGCGCCAGCAGCCCCGGGACAGGAGTGAATTCACCCCTCCACTTT.

V usage is TRBV7-9 and J usage is TRBJ1-2; weak D call: TRBD1 (5 bases). Trimming pared 0 bases from V and 4 bases from J, leaving 18 bases between. Germline V gives CDR1 SEHNR, CDR2 FQNEAQ (reference sequence). The CDR3 totals 17 residues. CDR3 DNA sequence: TGTGCCAGCAGCTTAGCTGGGGCGACACTCTCTAGCTATGGCTACACCTTC. It specifies CASSLAGATLSSYGYTF. Variable domain in full (rest from reference TRBV7-9 and TRBJ1-2): DTGVSQNPRHKITKRGQNVTFRCDPISEHNRLYWYRQTLGQGPEFLTYFQNEAQLEKSRLLSDRFSAERPKGSFSTLEIQRTEQGDSAMYLCASSLAGATLSSYGYTFGSGTRLTVV.

This clone was seen just once. This sample also contains other DNA sequences that code for the same CDR3. The chain links TRBV15 to TRBJ1-2, with no clear D. The CDR3 runs 13 residues. Trimming took 0 bases from V and 4 from J, leaving 6 bases between them. Germline V gene sequence: CDR1 LNHNV, CDR2 YYDKDF (reference sequence). The CDR3 region is CATSRDRGYGYTF. The CDR3 DNA sequence: TGTGCCACCAGCAGAGACCGAGGCTATGGCTACACCTTC. Variable domain in full (rest from reference TRBV15 and TRBJ1-2): DAMVIQNPRYQVTQFGKPVTLSCSQTLNHNVMYWYQQKSSQAPKLLFHYYDKDFNNEADTPDNFQSRRPNTSFCFLDIRSPGLGDTAMYLCATSRDRGYGYTFGSGTRLTVV.

This clone has only one observation. The V call is TRBV5-8, the J call TRBJ1-1, with unresolved D. This CDR3 has 11 amino acids. Trimming pared 0 bases from V and 14 bases from J, leaving 11 bases between. Germline V lookup: CDR1 SGHTS, CDR2 YDEGEE. The CDR3 DNA reads TGTGCCAGCAGCTTGGAGATGCGAACGTTCTTT. This translates into CASSLEMRTFF.

As regards this clone: Other DNA sequences in the sample encode the same CDR3. The V call is TRBV12-3 or TRBV12-4, the J call TRBJ2-5; no clear D. Trimming took off 2 bases at V and 5 bases at J, with 3 bases between the two ends. The CDR3 is 11 residues long. CDR3 sequence reads: CASSLRETQYF. For the CDR3, the DNA is TGTGCCAGCAGTTTAAGGGAGACCCAGTACTTC.

Only a few counts were recorded for this clone. This rearrangement joins TRBV2 to TRBJ2-1; a possible D gene is TRBD1 (5 bases). The CDR3 is 12 amino acids. The germline V gene has CDR1 SNHLY and CDR2 FYNNEI. Trimming took off 7 bases at V and 9 bases at J, with 13 bases between the two ends. CDR3 in amino acids: CASISGRAEQFF. The CDR3 DNA reads as TGTGCCAGCATTTCAGGCAGGGCTGAGCAGTTCTTC.

This clone was seen just once. V usage is TRBV5-1 and J usage is TRBJ1-1, with 7 bases that match TRBD1. Unmatched junction bases numbered 7, after V lost 0 bases and J lost 11 bases. Germline lookup yields CDR1 SGHRS and CDR2 YFSETQ. This CDR3 comprises 13 residues. CDR3 in amino acids: CASSLGTGLGAFF. The CDR3 DNA reads as TGCGCCAGCAGCTTGGGGACAGGTCTCGGGGCTTTCTTT.

The gene calls are TRBV4-1 and TRBJ2-2; 7 bases match TRBD1. Trimming at V came to 1 base and at J to 4 bases, leaving 3 bases not matched to a gene. The CDR3 is made up of 15 amino acids. Germline V CDR1 and CDR2: MGHRA, YSYEKL. CDR3: CASSQGQGVTGELFF. CDR3 nucleotides: TGCGCCAGCAGCCAAGGACAGGGAGTCACCGGGGAGCTGTTTTTT.

The rearrangement joins TRBV18 to TRBJ2-7, with 10 bases lining up with TRBD2. The CDR3 totals 16 residues. Trimming removed 3 bases from V and 7 bases from J; junction bases left unmatched: 12. Germline lookup yields CDR1 KGHSH and CDR2 LQKENI. CDR3 DNA: TGTGCCAGCTCACCCTCCGGGCTAGCGGGGGCAAGGGAGCAGTACTTC. Amino acid sequence: CASSPSGLAGAREQYF.